Below, one TCR beta chain is given with its context. Its antigen is not known. CD4+ cells were split into CD45RA+ naive and CD45RA-negative memory subsets. Germline lookup yields CDR1 SGHNT and CDR2 YYREEE (reference sequence). The V gene end was trimmed by 4 bases and the J gene end by 4 bases; junction bases not matched to a gene: 9. The length of the CDR3 is 15 residues. The data are from a study of shared clonotypes between healthy human individuals. Study-wide results and limits: A handful of donors showed sharing of approximately 5% of naive CD4 clonotypes.

The protocol was immunoSEQ multiplex PCR, while the TCRdb copy is restricted to in-frame clones and leaves out a portion. This table holds about 2.4 million clones, approximately 93% found once. The receptor was isolated from a man aged 18 to 29 in good health. Some clones in this sample may be carry-over from other donors' samples. V usage is TRBV5-4 and J usage is TRBJ2-5; 8 bases map to TRBD2. Sequencing was performed on naive CD4+ T cells from PBMCs. Subset meaning: CD45RA+ positively selected. CDR3 in amino acids: CASSPEWRGAETQYF. For the CDR3, the DNA is TGTGCCAGCAGCCCCGAGTGGCGGGGGGCAGAGACCCAGTACTTC.